The clone carrying this TCR beta chain was observed a handful of times. Here immunoSEQ multiplex PCR was the method, and the copy in TCRdb shows in-frame clones only, minus some. The repertoire holds more than 55,000 clones, with roughly 89% as singletons. The CDR3 contains 17 residues. Germline loops: CDR1 SEHNR, CDR2 FQNEAQ (reference sequence). Losses at the gene ends were 1 base for V and 8 bases for J; bases not matched to a gene: 9. The data were obtained in a study of T cell changes during pregnancy in multiple sclerosis. V gene TRBV7-9 combines with J gene TRBJ2-1; the match to TRBD2 covers 12 bases. The receptor comes from a female donor in good health, enrolled as a control in a pregnancy study. The source was peripheral blood, collected after pregnancy. The CDR3 loop reads CASSLVGPSGGAHEQFF. For the CDR3, the DNA is TGTGCCAGCAGCTTAGTGGGCCCTAGCGGGGGGGCCCATGAGCAGTTCTTC.